This TCR beta chain was identified in a study of blood T cell repertoires in COVID-19. CDR3 size: 14 residues. Germline CDR1 reads SGHRS; CDR2 reads YFSETQ. V shed 4 bases, J shed 4 bases, and the junction held 4 bases outside the gene matches. Repertoires were generated with immunoSEQ multiplex PCR, while TCRdb's copy carries only in-frame clones and drops some. The sample yields over 150,000 clones, about four fifths seen once. The V call is TRBV5-1, the J call TRBJ2-1; 8 bases fit TRBD2. Sequencing was done on a sample of peripheral blood. This TCR was sampled from a young man with active or convalescent COVID-19. The CDR3 reads CASSPGGAYNEQFF. CDR3 in DNA: TGCGCCAGCAGCCCGGGAGGGGCTTACAATGAGCAGTTCTTC.